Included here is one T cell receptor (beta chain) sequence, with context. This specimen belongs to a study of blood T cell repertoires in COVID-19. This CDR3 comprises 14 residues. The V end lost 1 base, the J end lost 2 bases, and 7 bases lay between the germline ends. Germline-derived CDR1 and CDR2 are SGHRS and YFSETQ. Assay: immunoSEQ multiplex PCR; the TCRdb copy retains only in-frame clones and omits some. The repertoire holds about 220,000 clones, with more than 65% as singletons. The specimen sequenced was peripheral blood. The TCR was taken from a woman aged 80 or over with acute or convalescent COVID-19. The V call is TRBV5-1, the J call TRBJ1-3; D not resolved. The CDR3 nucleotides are TGCGCCAGCAGCTTGAACGGGGCTGGAAACACCATATATTTT. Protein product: CASSLNGAGNTIYF.